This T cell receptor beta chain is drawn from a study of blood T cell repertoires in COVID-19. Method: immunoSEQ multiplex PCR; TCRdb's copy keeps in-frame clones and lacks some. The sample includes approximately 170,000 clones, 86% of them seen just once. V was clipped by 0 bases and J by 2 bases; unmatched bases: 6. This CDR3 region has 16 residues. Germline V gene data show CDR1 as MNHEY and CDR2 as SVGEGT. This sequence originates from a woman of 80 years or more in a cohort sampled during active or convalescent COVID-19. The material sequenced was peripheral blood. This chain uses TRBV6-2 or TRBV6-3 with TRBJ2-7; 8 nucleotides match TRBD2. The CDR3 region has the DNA TGTGCCAGCAGTTACTCCGGGGGGGGGCCAACCTACGAGCAGTACTTC. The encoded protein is CASSYSGGGPTYEQYF.